Each of the 18 T cell receptor beta chains below was sequenced from the same sample in a study of T-cell reconstitution after alpha-beta-depleted transplantation in children. The TCRbeta library incorporated unique molecular identifiers. TCRdb analysed the PCR reads with MiXCR anew, one entry per CDR3 protein. The table includes about 160,000 distinct CDR3 sequences, 11% detected once. The sample in question was PBMCs, obtained before TCRalphabeta/CD19-depleted stem cell transplant. These receptors were taken from a boy between 2 and 10 years old with acute myeloid leukemia, due to receive a stem cell transplant.

This clonotype was observed many times. The V and J genes are TRBV9 and TRBJ2-7; D not certain. The CDR3 totals 15 residues. Germline CDR1 SGDLS, CDR2 YYNGEE. Trimming left V 0 bases short and J 2 bases short, with 12 bases between. CDR3 coding DNA: TGTGCCAGCAGCGTAGGCGATAGGATGGCCTACGAGCAGTACTTC. Amino acid sequence: CASSVGDRMAYEQYF. The full variable domain, in which reference TRBV9 and TRBJ2-7 provide the parts outside the CDR3, is DSGVTQTPKHLITATGQRVTLRCSPRSGDLSVYWYQQSLDQGLQFLIQYYNGEERAKGNILERFSAQQFPDLHSELNLSSLELGDSALYFCASSVGDRMAYEQYFGPGTRLTVT.

At least ten counts were recorded for this clonotype. This sequence joins TRBV6-4 and TRBJ2-3, with 11 bases matching TRBD1. The germline V gene has CDR1 MRHNA and CDR2 SNTAGT. The V segment lost 4 bases and the J segment 5 bases; nucleotides outside the gene matches: 2. There are 14 residues in the CDR3. In DNA, the CDR3 is TGTGCCAGCAGTGGGACAGGGGGCCTAGATACGCAGTATTTT. It yields the protein CASSGTGGLDTQYF.

For this clonotype: Being one base from a much bigger clone, this may be a read error. V usage is TRBV7-8 and J usage is TRBJ2-2, with D perhaps matching TRBD2 (5 bases). The CDR3 totals 15 residues. Per the germline V gene, CDR1 is SGHVS and CDR2 is FQNEAQ. The CDR3 reads CASSGAIKNTGEQFF. The CDR3 DNA is TGTGCCAGCAGCGGCGCCATCAAGAACACCGGGGAGCAGTTTTTT.

This clonotype was recorded many times. The chain carries TRBV7-9 and TRBJ2-1, with D hard to call. V lost 5 bases and J lost 6, with 14 bases in between. This CDR3 has 14 amino acids. The V gene's germline CDR1 is SEHNR and CDR2 FQNEAQ (reference sequence). CDR3 amino acids: CASSPLRNVNEQFF. CDR3 sequence (DNA): TGTGCCAGCAGCCCCCTCAGGAATGTCAATGAGCAGTTCTTC.

This clonotype has ten or more counts. This chain connects TRBV9 to TRBJ2-7, with no clear D. The V end lost 1 base, the J end lost 4 bases, and 9 bases lay between the germline ends. Germline loops: CDR1 SGDLS, CDR2 YYNGEE. The CDR3 sequence is 13 residues long. CDR3 in amino acids: CASSVIPGYEQYF. For the CDR3, the DNA is TGTGCCAGCAGCGTAATACCCGGATACGAGCAGTACTTC.

The table lists this clonotype with many counts. V usage is TRBV20-1 and J usage is TRBJ1-6; no firm D call. The CDR3 runs 12 residues. CDR1 and CDR2 (germline): DFQATT, SNEGSKA (reference sequence). Trimming removed 6 bases from V and 8 bases from J, with 11 bases in between. The CDR3 sequence: CSAPGLDSPLHF. The DNA for the CDR3 is TGCAGTGCCCCGGGGTTGGATTCACCCCTCCACTTT.

This clonotype was observed at least ten times. The chain joins TRBV12-3 or TRBV12-4 to TRBJ2-3; D tentatively fits TRBD1 or TRBD2 (5 bases each). The CDR3 has 16 amino acids. Deletions cut 3 bases from V and 3 bases from J, with 16 bases between. The CDR3 bases are TGTGCCAGCAGTTTGGGGCGTGGGGGTATGACAGATACGCAGTATTTT. It translates to CASSLGRGGMTDTQYF.

This clonotype was recorded many times. V is TRBV5-1 and J is TRBJ2-1; TRBD1 agrees at 7 bases. V was pared by 2 bases and J by 0 bases, with 14 bases of the junction left unmatched. The CDR3 runs to 19 residues. CDR1 is SGHRS, CDR2 YFSETQ, per germline. The CDR3 spells CASSFVSSMTGSSYNEQFF. In DNA, the CDR3 is TGCGCCAGCAGCTTCGTGTCTTCGATGACAGGGAGCTCCTACAATGAGCAGTTCTTC. Drawing the rest from reference TRBV5-1 and TRBJ2-1, the complete variable domain is KAGVTQTPRYLIKTRGQQVTLSCSPISGHRSVSWYQQTPGQGLQFLFEYFSETQRNKGNFPGRFSGRQFSNSRSEMNVSTLELGDSALYLCASSFVSSMTGSSYNEQFFGPGTRLTVL.

This clonotype was counted many times. The CDR3 loop is CASSQFGQGAYEQYV. In DNA form, the CDR3 reads TGTGCCAGCAGCCAATTCGGACAGGGGGCCTACGAGCAGTACGTC. J is TRBJ2-7 and V is TRBV4-2; 10 nucleotides match TRBD1. The CDR3 totals 15 residues. Germline V CDR1 and CDR2: LGHNA, YNFKEQ. Trimming cost V 2 bases and J 2 bases; bases outside gene matches: 3.

This clonotype was picked up many times. The chain recombines TRBV29-1 with TRBJ2-1, with TRBD2 matching over 12 bases. The CDR3 loop spans 15 amino acids. The J segment lost 10 bases and the V segment lost 6 bases, leaving 13 bases of the junction unmatched. The V gene's germline CDR1 is SQVTM and CDR2 ANQGSEA. Here the CDR3 reads CSVPATSGSFGEQFF. CDR3 in DNA: TGCAGCGTACCTGCGACTAGCGGGAGCTTCGGGGAGCAGTTCTTC.

This clonotype was counted at least ten times. The chain joins TRBV24-1 to TRBJ2-1; TRBD1 might be the D (5 bases). CDR3 length: 13 residues. The ends were cut back, 0 bases at V and 6 bases at J, with 5 bases in the middle. Germline CDR1 reads KGHDR; CDR2 reads SFDVKD. The CDR3 DNA reads TGTGCCACCAGTGATTTGGACAGCAATGAGCAGTTCTTC. Amino acid sequence: CATSDLDSNEQFF.

This clonotype was counted at least ten times. J is TRBJ1-6 and V is TRBV27; possible D gene TRBD1, 5 bases. Germline V gene sequence: CDR1 MNHEY, CDR2 SMNVEV (reference sequence). V lost 3 bases and J 7 bases, leaving 10 bases between the germline ends. The CDR3 contains 14 residues. The CDR3 bases are TGTGCCAGCAGTTTCTGGGACGCGAATTCACCCCTCCACTTT. Protein product: CASSFWDANSPLHF.

This clonotype has a count of ten or more. This chain joins TRBV12-3 or TRBV12-4 and TRBJ2-1; D may be TRBD2 (6 bases). Trimming shortened V by 1 base and J by 8 bases, and 12 bases separated the two germline ends. The length of the CDR3 is 14 residues. The CDR3 DNA follows: TGTGCCAGCAGTTTAGAGTCGTTAGCGGATGAGCAGTTCTTC. It codes for CASSLESLADEQFF.

In regard to this clonotype: A much more abundant neighbour one base away suggests this may be a read error. The J gene is TRBJ2-1, the V gene TRBV20-1, with D unclear. Germline CDR1 reads DFQATT; CDR2 reads SNEGSKA (reference sequence). This CDR3 has 16 residues. The CDR3 region is CTARGLWAATHNEQFF. CDR3 nucleotide sequence: TGCACTGCTAGAGGTCTTTGGGCCGCAACCCACAATGAGCAGTTCTTC.

Many counts were recorded for this clonotype. This rearrangement joins TRBV7-6 to TRBJ2-7, with 9 nucleotides matching TRBD2. The CDR3 has 15 amino acids. Per germline, CDR1 SGHVS and CDR2 FNYEAQ. The ends lost 0 bases at V and 1 base at J; junction bases unmatched: 1. The CDR3 here is CASSLASGGSYEQYF. DNA of the CDR3: TGTGCCAGCAGCTTAGCTAGCGGGGGATCCTACGAGCAGTACTTC.

The sample holds many counts of this clonotype. The chain carries TRBV28 and TRBJ2-7; D unresolved. The CDR3 runs 15 residues. Germline V CDR1 and CDR2: MDHEN, SYDVKM. V was shortened by 7 bases and J by 0 bases, with 16 bases between the two germline ends. In DNA, the CDR3 is TGTGCCAGCACCACTGACAAGTCTTCCTCCTACGAGCAGTACTTC. Residues: CASTTDKSSSYEQYF.

At least ten counts were recorded for this clonotype. The chain employs TRBV11-2 and TRBJ2-2; 11 positions agree with TRBD2. Looked up from germline, CDR1 is SGHAT and CDR2 is FQNNGV. The V gene end was trimmed by 7 bases and the J gene end by 5 bases; junction bases not matched to a gene: 9. This CDR3 is 16 amino acids long. CDR3 region: CASIKRLAGGTGELFF. DNA of the CDR3: TGTGCCAGCATCAAGCGGCTAGCGGGGGGAACCGGGGAGCTGTTTTTT.

This clonotype was picked up many times. The genes are TRBV2 and TRBJ2-1; D gene ambiguous. CDR1 and CDR2 (germline): SNHLY, FYNNEI. V lost 7 bases and J 8 bases, leaving 15 bases between the germline ends. The CDR3 consists of 13 residues. The CDR3 loop is CASIIPAVDEQFF. The CDR3 nucleotides are TGTGCCAGCATCATCCCAGCTGTAGATGAGCAGTTCTTC.